This T cell receptor beta chain was sequenced for a study of blood T cell repertoires in COVID-19. Study at large: Acute and convalescent COVID-19 samples came from the United States, Italy and Spain. T cells, B-cell-depleted T cells, or PBMCs provided the cDNA or gDNA that served as material.

V shed 0 bases, J shed 8 bases, and the junction held 1 base outside the gene matches. The CDR3 consists of 13 residues. The germline V gene has CDR1 MNHEY and CDR2 SVGAGI. Original handling: How many nucleated cells were present was estimated from reference gene primer amplification. Produced via immunoSEQ multiplex PCR; TCRdb's table is partial and in-frame only. Clone size and V and J calls were adopted from that table, with D and trimming inferred from the DNA. The table lists around 100,000 clones, approximately 80% of them singletons, with 13% in the top ten. Sequenced sample: peripheral blood. The chain is built from TRBV6-5 and TRBJ2-4; TRBD2 agrees at 7 bases. This sequence originates from a human donor in a cohort sampled during active or convalescent COVID-19. The CDR3 region is CASSYSLADIQYF. The CDR3 DNA is TGTGCCAGCAGTTACTCGCTAGCGGACATTCAGTACTTC.